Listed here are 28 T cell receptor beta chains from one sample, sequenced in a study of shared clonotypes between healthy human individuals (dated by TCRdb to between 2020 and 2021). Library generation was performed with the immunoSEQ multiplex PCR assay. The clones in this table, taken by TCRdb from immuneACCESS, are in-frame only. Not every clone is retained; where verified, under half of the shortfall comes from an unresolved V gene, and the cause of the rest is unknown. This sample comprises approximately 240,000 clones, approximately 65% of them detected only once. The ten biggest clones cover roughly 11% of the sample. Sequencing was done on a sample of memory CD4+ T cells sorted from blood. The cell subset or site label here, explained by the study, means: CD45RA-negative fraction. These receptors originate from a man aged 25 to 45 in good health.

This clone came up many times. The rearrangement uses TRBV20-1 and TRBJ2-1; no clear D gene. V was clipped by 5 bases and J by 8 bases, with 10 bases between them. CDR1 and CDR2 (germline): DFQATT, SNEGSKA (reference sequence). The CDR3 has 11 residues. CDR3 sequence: CSASRMDEQFF. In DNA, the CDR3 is TGCAGTGCTTCTAGGATGGATGAGCAGTTCTTC.

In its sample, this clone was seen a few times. Here the CDR3 reads CASSPLAGGQETQYF. In DNA, the CDR3 is TGTGCCAGCTCACCGCTAGCGGGAGGACAAGAGACCCAGTACTTC. The chain has TRBV18 and TRBJ2-5; 11 bases fit TRBD2. J was trimmed by 2 bases and V by 3 bases; bases with no gene match: 2. The CDR3 sequence is 15 residues long. From germline, CDR1 is KGHSH and CDR2 LQKENI.

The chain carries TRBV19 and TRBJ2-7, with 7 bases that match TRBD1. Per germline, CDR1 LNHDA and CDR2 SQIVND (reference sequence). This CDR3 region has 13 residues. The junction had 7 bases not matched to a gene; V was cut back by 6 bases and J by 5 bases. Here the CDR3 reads CASRSTGDDEQYF. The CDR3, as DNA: TGTGCCAGTAGGTCAACAGGGGATGACGAGCAGTACTTC.

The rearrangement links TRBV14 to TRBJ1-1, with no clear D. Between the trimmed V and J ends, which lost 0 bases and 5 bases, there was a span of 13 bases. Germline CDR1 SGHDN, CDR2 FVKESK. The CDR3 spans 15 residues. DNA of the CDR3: TGTGCCAGCAGCCAAGATACCCGAATAGGGACTGAAGCTTTCTTT. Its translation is CASSQDTRIGTEAFF.

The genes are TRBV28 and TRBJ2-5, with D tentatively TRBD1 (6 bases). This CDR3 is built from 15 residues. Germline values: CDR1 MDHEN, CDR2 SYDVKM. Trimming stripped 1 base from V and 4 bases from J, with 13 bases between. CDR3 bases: TGTGCCAGCAGTTTATCGAGAGGGGGTACAGAGACCCAGTACTTC. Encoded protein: CASSLSRGGTETQYF.

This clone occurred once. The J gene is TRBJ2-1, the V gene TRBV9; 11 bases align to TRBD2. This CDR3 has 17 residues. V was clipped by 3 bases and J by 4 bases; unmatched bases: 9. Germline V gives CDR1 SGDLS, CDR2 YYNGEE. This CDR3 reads CASSAPTSGGLYNEQFF. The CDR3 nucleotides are TGTGCCAGCAGCGCCCCAACTAGCGGGGGCTTGTACAATGAGCAGTTCTTC.

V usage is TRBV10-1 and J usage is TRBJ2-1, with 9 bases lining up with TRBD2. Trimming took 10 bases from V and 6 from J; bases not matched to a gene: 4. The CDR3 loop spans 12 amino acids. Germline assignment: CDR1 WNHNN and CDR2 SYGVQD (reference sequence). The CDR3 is CATRTSANEQFF. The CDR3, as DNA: TGCGCCACCCGGACTAGCGCCAATGAGCAGTTCTTC.

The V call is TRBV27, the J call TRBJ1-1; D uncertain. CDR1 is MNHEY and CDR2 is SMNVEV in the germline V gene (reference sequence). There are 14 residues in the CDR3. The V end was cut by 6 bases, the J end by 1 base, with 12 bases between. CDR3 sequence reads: CASRSTTGNTEAFF. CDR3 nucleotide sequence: TGTGCCAGCAGATCAACGACCGGGAACACTGAAGCTTTCTTT.

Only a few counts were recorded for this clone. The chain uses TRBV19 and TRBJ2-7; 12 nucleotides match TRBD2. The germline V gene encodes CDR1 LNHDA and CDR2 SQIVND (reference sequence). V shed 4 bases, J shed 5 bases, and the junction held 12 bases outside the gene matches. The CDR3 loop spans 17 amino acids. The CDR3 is CASSTVRLAGARNEQYF. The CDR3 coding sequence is TGTGCCAGTAGTACCGTGCGACTAGCGGGAGCCCGGAACGAGCAGTACTTC.

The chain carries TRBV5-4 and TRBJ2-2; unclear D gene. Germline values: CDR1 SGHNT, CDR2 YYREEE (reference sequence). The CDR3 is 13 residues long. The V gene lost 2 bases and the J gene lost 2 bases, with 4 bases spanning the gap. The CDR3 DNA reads TGTGCCAGCAGCTTCCAAAACACCGGGGAGCTGTTTTTT. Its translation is CASSFQNTGELFF.

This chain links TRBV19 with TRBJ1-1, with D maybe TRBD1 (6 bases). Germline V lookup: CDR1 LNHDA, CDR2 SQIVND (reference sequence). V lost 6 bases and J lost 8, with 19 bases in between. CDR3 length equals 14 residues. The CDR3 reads CASSAKPQGPEAFF. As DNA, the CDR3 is TGTGCCAGTAGCGCCAAGCCCCAGGGGCCCGAAGCTTTCTTT.

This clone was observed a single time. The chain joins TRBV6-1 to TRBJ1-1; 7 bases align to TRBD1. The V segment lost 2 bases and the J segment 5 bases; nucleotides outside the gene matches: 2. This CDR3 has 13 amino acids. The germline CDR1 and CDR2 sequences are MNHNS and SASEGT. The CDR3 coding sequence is TGTGCCAGCAGTGAACAGGGGGGGACTGAAGCTTTCTTT. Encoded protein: CASSEQGGTEAFF.

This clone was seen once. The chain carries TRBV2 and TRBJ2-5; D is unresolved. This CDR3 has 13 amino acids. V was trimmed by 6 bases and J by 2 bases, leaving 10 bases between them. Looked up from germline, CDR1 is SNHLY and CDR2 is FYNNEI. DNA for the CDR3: TGTGCCAGCAGCCCAAGTAGGCAAGAGACCCAGTACTTC. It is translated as CASSPSRQETQYF.

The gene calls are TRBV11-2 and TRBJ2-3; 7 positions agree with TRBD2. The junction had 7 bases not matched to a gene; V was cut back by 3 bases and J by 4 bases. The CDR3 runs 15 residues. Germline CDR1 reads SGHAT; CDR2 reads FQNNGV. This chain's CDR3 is CASSFDSGGPDTQYF. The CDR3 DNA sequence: TGTGCCAGCAGCTTCGATTCGGGAGGCCCAGATACGCAGTATTTT.

This chain's CDR3 is CASSLNRAGELFF. CDR3 bases: TGTGCCAGCAGCTTAAATAGGGCCGGGGAGCTGTTTTTT. The chain joins TRBV7-2 to TRBJ2-2; D is ambiguous. Trimming took 2 bases from V and 6 from J, leaving 7 bases between them. Germline V gene lookup returns CDR1 SGHTA and CDR2 FQGNSA. The CDR3 is 13 amino acids.

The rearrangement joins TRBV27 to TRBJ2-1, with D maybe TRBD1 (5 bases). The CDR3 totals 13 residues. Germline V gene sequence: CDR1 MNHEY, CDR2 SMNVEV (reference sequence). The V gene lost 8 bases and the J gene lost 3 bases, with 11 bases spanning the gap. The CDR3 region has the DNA TGTGCCAGCGGGAAGACAGACTACAATGAGCAGTTCTTC. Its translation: CASGKTDYNEQFF.

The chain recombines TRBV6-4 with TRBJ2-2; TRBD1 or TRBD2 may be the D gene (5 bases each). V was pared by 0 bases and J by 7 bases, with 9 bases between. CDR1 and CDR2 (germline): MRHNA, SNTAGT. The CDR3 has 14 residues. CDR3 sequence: CASSDSGDLGELFF. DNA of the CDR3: TGTGCCAGCAGTGACTCGGGGGACCTCGGGGAGCTGTTTTTT.

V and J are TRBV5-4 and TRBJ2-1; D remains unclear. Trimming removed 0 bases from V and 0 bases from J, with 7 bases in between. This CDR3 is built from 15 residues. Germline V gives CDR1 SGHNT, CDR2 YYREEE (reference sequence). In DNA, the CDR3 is TGTGCCAGCAGCTTGGGGGCTAGCTCCTACAATGAGCAGTTCTTC. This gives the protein CASSLGASSYNEQFF.

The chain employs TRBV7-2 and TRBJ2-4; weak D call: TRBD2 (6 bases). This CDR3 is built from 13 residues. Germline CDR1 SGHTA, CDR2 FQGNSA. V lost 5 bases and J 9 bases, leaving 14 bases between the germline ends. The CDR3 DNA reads TGTGCCAGCAGCCCCATGGAGGGTGGCATTCAGTACTTC. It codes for CASSPMEGGIQYF. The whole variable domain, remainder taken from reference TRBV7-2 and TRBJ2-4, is GAGVSQSPSNKVTEKGKDVELRCDPISGHTALYWYRQSLGQGLEFLIYFQGNSAPDKSGLPSDRFSAERTGGSVSTLTIQRTQQEDSAVYLCASSPMEGGIQYFGAGTRLSVL.

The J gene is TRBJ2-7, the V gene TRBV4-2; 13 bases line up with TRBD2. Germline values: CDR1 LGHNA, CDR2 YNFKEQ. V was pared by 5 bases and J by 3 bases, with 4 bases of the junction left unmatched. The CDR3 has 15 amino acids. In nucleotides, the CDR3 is TGTGCCAGCAGCAGCGGGACTAGCGGGGACTACGAGCAGTACTTC. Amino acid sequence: CASSSGTSGDYEQYF.

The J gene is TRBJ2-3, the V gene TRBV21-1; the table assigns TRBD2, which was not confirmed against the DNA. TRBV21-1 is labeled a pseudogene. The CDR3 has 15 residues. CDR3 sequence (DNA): TGTGCCAGCAGCAGGGGGGGAGTGGGCACAGATACGCAGTATTTT. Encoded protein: CASSRGGVGTDTQYF.

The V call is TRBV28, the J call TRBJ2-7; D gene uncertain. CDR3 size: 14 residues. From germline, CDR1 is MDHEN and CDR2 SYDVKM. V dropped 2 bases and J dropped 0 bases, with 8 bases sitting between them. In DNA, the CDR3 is TGTGCCAGCAGTTTACTAACGGCCTCCTACGAGCAGTACTTC. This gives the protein CASSLLTASYEQYF. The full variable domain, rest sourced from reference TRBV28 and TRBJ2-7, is DVKVTQSSRYLVKRTGEKVFLECVQDMDHENMFWYRQDPGLGLRLIYFSYDVKMKEKGDIPEGYSVSREKKERFSLILESASTNQTSMYLCASSLLTASYEQYFGPGTRLTVT.

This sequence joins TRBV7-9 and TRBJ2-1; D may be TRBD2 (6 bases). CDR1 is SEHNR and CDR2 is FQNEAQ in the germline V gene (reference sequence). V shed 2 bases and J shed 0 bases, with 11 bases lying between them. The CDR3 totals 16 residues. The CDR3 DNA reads TGTGCCAGCAGCTTAAATCCCGGGAGCTCCTACAATGAGCAGTTCTTC. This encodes CASSLNPGSSYNEQFF.

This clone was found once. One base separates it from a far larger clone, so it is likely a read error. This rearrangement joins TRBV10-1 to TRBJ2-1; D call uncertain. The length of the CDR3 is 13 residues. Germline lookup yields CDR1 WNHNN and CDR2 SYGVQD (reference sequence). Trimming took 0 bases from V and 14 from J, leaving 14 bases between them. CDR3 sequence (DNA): TGCGCCAGCAGTGAGTCTGAACACCCTGAAAAGTTCTTC. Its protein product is CASSESEHPEKFF.

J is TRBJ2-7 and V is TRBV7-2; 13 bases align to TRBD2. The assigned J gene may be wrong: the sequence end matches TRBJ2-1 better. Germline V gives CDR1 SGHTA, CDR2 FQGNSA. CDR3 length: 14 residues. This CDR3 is CASSRTSGSPEQFF. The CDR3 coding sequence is TGTGCCAGCAGCAGGACTAGCGGGAGTCCTGAGCAGTTCTTC.

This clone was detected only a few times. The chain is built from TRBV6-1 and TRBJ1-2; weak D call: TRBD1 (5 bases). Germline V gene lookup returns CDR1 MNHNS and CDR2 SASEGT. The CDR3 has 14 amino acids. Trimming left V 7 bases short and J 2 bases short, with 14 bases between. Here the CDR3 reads CASILEWGNYGYTF. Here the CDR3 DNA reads TGTGCCAGCATCCTAGAGTGGGGGAACTATGGCTACACCTTC.

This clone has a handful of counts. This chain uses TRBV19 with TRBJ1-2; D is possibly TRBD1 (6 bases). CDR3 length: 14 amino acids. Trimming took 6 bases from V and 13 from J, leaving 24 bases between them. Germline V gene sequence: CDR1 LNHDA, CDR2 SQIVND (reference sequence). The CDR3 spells CASSQSTGPMACTF. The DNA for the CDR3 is TGTGCCAGTAGCCAGTCGACAGGACCTATGGCTTGCACCTTC.

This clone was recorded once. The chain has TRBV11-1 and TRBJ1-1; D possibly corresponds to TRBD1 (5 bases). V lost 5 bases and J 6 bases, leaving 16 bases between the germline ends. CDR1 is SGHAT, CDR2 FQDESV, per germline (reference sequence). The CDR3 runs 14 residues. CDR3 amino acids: CASSLDQGDAEAFF. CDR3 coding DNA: TGTGCCAGCAGCCTAGATCAGGGAGACGCTGAAGCTTTCTTT.